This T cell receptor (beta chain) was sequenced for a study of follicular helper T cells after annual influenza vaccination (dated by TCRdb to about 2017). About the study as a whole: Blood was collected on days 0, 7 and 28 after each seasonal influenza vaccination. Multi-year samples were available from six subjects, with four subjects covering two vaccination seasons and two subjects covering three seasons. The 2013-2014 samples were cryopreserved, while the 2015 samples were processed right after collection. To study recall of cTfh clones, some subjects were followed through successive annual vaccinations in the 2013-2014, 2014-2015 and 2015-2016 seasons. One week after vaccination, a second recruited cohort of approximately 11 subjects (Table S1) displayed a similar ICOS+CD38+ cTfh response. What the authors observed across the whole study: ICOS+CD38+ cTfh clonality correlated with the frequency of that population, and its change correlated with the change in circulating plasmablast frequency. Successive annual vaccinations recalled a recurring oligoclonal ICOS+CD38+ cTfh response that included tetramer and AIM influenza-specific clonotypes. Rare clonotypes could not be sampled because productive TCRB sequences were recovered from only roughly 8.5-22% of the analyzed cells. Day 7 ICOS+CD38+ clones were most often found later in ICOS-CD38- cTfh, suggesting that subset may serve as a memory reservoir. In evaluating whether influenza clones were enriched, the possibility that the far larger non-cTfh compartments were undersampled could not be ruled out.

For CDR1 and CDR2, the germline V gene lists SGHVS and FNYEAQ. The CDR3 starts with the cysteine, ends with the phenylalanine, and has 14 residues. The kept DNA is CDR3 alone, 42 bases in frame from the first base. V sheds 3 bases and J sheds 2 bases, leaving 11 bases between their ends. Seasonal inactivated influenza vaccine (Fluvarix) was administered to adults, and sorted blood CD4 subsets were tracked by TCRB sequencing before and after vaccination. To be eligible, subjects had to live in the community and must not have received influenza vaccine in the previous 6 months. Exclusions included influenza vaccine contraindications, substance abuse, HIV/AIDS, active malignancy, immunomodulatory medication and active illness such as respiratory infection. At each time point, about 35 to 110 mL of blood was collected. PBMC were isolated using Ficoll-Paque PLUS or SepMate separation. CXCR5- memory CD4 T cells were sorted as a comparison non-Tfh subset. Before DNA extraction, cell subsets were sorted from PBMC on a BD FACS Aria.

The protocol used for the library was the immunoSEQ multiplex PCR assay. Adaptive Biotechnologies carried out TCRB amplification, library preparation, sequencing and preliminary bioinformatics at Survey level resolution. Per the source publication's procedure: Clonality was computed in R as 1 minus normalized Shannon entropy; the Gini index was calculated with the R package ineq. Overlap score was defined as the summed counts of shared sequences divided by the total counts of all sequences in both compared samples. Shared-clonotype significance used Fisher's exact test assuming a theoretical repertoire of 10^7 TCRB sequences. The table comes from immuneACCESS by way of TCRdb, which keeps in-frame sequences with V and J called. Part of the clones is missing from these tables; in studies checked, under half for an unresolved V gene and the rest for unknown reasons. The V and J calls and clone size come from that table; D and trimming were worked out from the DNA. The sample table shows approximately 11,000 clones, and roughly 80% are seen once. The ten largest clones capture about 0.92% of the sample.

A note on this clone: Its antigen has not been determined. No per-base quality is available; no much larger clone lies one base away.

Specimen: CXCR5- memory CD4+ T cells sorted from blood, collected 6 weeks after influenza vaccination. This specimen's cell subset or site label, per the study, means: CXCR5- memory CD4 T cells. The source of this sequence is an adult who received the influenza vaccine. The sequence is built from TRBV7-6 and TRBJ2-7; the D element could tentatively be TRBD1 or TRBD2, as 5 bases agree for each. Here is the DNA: TGTGCCAGCAGCTTGGGGGAATTTACCTACGAGCAGTACTTC. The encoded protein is CASSLGEFTYEQYF.